Below, 3 T cell receptor beta chains from the same sample are listed, as sequenced in a study of control samples from healthy donors and cancer patients. Sequencing was performed with immunoSEQ multiplex PCR; in TCRdb, only in-frame clones are kept and a portion is missing. The table lists approximately 50,000 clones, approximately 90% of them singletons. Specimen: PBMCs. The receptors stem from a man aged 55 to 70 with head and neck cancer.

This sequence joins TRBV5-1 and TRBJ2-3; TRBD2 might be the D (6 bases). Trimming cost V 3 bases and J 0 bases, with 26 bases left between them. Germline V gene sequence: CDR1 SGHRS, CDR2 YFSETQ. The CDR3 spans 20 residues. The DNA of the CDR3 is TGCGCCAGCAGCTCGAACGGGGGAAGCGTAACCGGAATTAGCACAGATACGCAGTATTTT. Residues: CASSSNGGSVTGISTDTQYF. Drawing the rest from reference TRBV5-1 and TRBJ2-3, the complete variable domain is KAGVTQTPRYLIKTRGQQVTLSCSPISGHRSVSWYQQTPGQGLQFLFEYFSETQRNKGNFPGRFSGRQFSNSRSEMNVSTLELGDSALYLCASSSNGGSVTGISTDTQYFGPGTRLTVL.

The gene calls are TRBV20-1 and TRBJ2-4; D remains unclear. Trimming stripped 3 bases from V and 8 bases from J, with 5 bases between. Germline V CDR1 and CDR2: DFQATT, SNEGSKA (reference sequence). The CDR3 consists of 10 residues. The CDR3 nucleotides are TGCAGTGCTAGGACGGACATTCAGTACTTC. Amino acids: CSARTDIQYF.

The chain has TRBV30 and TRBJ1-3, with TRBD1 matching over 8 bases. Per the germline V gene, CDR1 is GTSNPN and CDR2 is SVGIG (reference sequence). The junction had 5 bases not matched to a gene; V was cut back by 2 bases and J by 2 bases. The length of the CDR3 is 15 residues. The chain's CDR3 is CAWSSQGAAGNTIYF. CDR3 sequence (DNA): TGTGCCTGGAGTTCGCAGGGGGCAGCTGGAAACACCATATATTTT.